The entry that follows covers one T cell receptor beta chain sequence. Antigen: not known. The germline gives CDR1 SGHNT, CDR2 YYREEE (reference sequence). V was clipped by 4 bases and J by 9 bases; unmatched bases: 5. CDR3 length: 12 residues. The study reverse transcribed the entire isolated RNA, so it sequenced expressed TCRB transcripts. Using immunoSEQ multiplex PCR, the repertoire was profiled, and TCRdb retains in-frame clones only, with some absent. The table includes 330,000 or so clones, 12% to 15% detected once. The authors took one heparinised blood draw, averaging about 110 mL, from each donor. A CD45RO/CCR7/CD25/CD127/CD95/CD27 panel sorted naive, central memory, regulatory and stem cell-like memory CD4+ cells. The source of the sample is a study of beta chain features in type 1 diabetes. Regarding the study as a whole: Moderate but significant shortening of TCRB CDR3s was recorded in all four CD4+ subsets from Type 1 diabetes patients.

Sequenced input: central memory CD4+ T cells from blood. The V call is TRBV5-4, the J call TRBJ1-1; 8 bases agree with TRBD1. The receptor comes from a man aged 25-45 years in good health. In DNA form, the CDR3 reads TGTGCCAGCAGCGCCCGGACAGGGCAAGCTTTCTTT. Amino acid sequence: CASSARTGQAFF.